This TCR beta chain is drawn from a study of control samples from healthy donors and cancer patients. The CDR3 loop spans 15 amino acids. V dropped 4 bases and J dropped 5; count of bases not matched to a gene: 7. The germline V gene has CDR1 SGHDT and CDR2 YYEEEE. Assay: immunoSEQ multiplex PCR; the TCRdb copy retains only in-frame clones and omits some. This table holds some 150,000 clones, 85% to 95% found once. The sample was blood. The V call is TRBV5-6, the J call TRBJ2-5; the match to TRBD2 covers 11 bases. This receptor was obtained from a woman in her sixties in good health. DNA of the CDR3: TGTGCCAGCAGCGAACGGGGACTAGCGGAGGAGACCCAGTACTTC. It encodes CASSERGLAEETQYF.